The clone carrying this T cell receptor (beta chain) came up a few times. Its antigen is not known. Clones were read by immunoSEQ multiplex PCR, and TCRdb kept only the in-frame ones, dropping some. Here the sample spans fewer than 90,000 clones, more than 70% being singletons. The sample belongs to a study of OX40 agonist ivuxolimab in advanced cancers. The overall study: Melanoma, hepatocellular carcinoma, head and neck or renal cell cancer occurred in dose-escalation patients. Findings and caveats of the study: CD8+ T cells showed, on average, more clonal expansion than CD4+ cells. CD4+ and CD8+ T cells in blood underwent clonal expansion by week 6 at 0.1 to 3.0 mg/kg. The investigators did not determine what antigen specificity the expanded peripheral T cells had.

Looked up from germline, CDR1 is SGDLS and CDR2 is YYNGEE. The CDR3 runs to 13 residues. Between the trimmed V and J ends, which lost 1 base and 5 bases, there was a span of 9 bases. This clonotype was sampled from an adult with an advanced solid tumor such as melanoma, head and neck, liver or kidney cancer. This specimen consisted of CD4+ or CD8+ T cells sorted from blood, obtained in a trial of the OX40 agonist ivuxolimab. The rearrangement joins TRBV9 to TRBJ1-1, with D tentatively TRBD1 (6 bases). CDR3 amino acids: CASSVSQGTEAFF. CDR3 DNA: TGTGCCAGCAGCGTATCTCAGGGGACTGAAGCTTTCTTT.